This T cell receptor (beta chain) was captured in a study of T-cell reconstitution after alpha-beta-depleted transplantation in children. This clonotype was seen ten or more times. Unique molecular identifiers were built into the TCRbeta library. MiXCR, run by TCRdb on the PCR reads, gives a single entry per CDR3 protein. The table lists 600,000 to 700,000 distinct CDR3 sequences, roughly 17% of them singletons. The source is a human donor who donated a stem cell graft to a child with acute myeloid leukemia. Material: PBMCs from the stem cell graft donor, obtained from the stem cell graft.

CDR3 loop: CSARSDRPFYNEQFF. The CDR3 nucleotides read TGCAGTGCTAGATCGGACAGGCCCTTCTACAATGAGCAGTTCTTC. The chain couples TRBV20-1 to TRBJ2-1; 7 bases are shared with TRBD1. The length of the CDR3 is 15 residues. Germline assignment: CDR1 DFQATT and CDR2 SNEGSKA (reference sequence). V shed 2 bases and J 3 bases; nucleotides not matched to a gene: 7.